These T cell receptor beta chains were read from a single sample in a study of T-cell memory formation after mild COVID-19. One entry per CDR3 protein results from TCRdb running MiXCR on the 5' RACE reads. The sample carries about 390,000 distinct CDR3 sequences, approximately 15% recorded once. Material: PBMCs or a T cell subset sorted from them (not recorded which). The receptors were sampled from a man between 18 and 29 years old who had mild COVID-19 (a few samples of this study predate the infection). Cell type and time point are not known. Both conserved end residues are trimmed from each CDR3. Size values are once, few and many counts, or a class for expanded clones, and some rows have none.

J | V | size | CDR3
TRBJ1-5 | TRBV24-1 | . | ATSDSVLGPQH
TRBJ1-2 | TRBV18 | few | ASSASDRVSYGYT
TRBJ2-1 | TRBV5-5 | . | ASSWQVQGAYYNEQF
TRBJ1-3 | TRBV20-1 | . | SARSTEFGNTIY
TRBJ2-3 | TRBV3-1 | many | ASSQGGADTQY
TRBJ2-2 | TRBV18 | few | ASSFGGGPRTGELF
TRBJ2-7 | TRBV6-2/TRBV6-3 | . | ASSYEGSYEQY
TRBJ2-5 | TRBV10-3 | . | AISESETGEETQY
TRBJ2-5 | TRBV6-5 | . | ASSYKELQETQY
TRBJ1-5 | TRBV7-9 | . | ASSLEQSNQPQH
TRBJ1-5 | TRBV7-6 | . | ASSFRQGNDQPQH
TRBJ1-5 | TRBV6-5 | . | ASSYSGAQPQH
TRBJ1-2 | TRBV29-1 | many | SVERGPNYGYT
TRBJ2-3 | TRBV7-2 | . | ASSLVGHTDTQY
TRBJ2-1 | TRBV19 | . | AIAQDALSQQF
TRBJ2-1 | TRBV4-1 | . | ASGGSGADLNNEQF
TRBJ1-2 | TRBV9 | . | ASSVGSPRAGYGYT
TRBJ2-5 | TRBV4-1 | . | ASSQDPGQQETQY
TRBJ1-1 | TRBV12-3/TRBV12-4 | few | ASSPGTGRGAF
TRBJ2-5 | TRBV20-1 | . | SAQRGGPQETQY
TRBJ2-5 | TRBV5-4 | . | ASSLPGLRETQY
TRBJ1-1 | TRBV20-1 | . | SAESRGMNTEAF
TRBJ2-1 | TRBV7-9 | few | ASSPPAGRVLHEQF
TRBJ2-5 | TRBV4-3 | . | ASSQDGTPQETQY
TRBJ2-1 | TRBV3-1 | . | ASSQDLNEQF
TRBJ2-2 | TRBV9 | few | ASSVYNTGELF
TRBJ2-3 | TRBV4-3 | . | ASSQDGRVAASTDTQY